The clone carrying this T cell receptor beta chain was seen a handful of times. Its antigen is still unknown. CD4+CD45RO+CD25- cells were isolated as memory CD4+ T cells. Constant-region reverse primers amplified full-length variable regions, followed by semi-nested Nested Universal Primer A PCR. Using its own MiXCR run on the 5' RACE reads, TCRdb lists one record per CDR3 protein. The sample includes about 64,000 distinct CDR3 sequences, approximately 23% of them seen just once. Study results and limitations: Tumor Treg TCRs overlapped most with tumor naive CD4+ cells.

Losses at the gene ends were 4 bases for V and 2 bases for J; bases not matched to a gene: 12. This CDR3 has 17 residues. The V gene's germline CDR1 is MDHEN and CDR2 SYDVKM. The origin of this receptor is a female donor with breast cancer. The rearrangement links TRBV28 to TRBJ2-5; 8 bases align to TRBD1. Input material: memory CD4+ T cells sorted from a lymph node. Subset of the sample: memory CD4+ T cells, CD4+CD45RO+CD25-. CDR3 in amino acids: CASSWTGLITGQETQYF. Here the CDR3 DNA reads TGTGCCAGCAGTTGGACAGGGCTAATCACGGGGCAAGAGACCCAGTACTTC.